Below, 6 T cell receptor beta chains from the same sample are listed, as sequenced in a study of tumor and adjacent non-tumor tissue in lung cancer. The library came from three nested PCR rounds adapted from ARM-PCR protocols. TCRdb reanalysed the multiplex PCR reads using MiXCR and keeps one entry per CDR3 protein. The sample has roughly 48,000 distinct CDR3 sequences; 64% are singletons. RNA was extracted from bulk tissue without any cell sorting. This non-tumor lung sample came from over 3 cm beyond the tumor edge. The sample comprised distant non-tumor lung tissue. These receptors were collected from a woman in her seventies with non-small cell lung cancer.

Comment on this clonotype: It is likely a read error, because the conserved phenylalanine at the end of the CDR3 is missing. The chain uses TRBV20-1 and TRBJ1-1, with 7 bases lining up with TRBD1. The CDR3 runs 14 residues. Per the germline V gene, CDR1 is DFQATT and CDR2 is SNEGSKA (reference sequence). The ends lost 3 bases at V and 5 bases at J; junction bases unmatched: 9. The CDR3 spells CSARQGWGQTEAFL. As DNA, the CDR3 is TGCAGTGCTAGGCAGGGTTGGGGACAGACTGAAGCTTTCTTA.

The sample holds many counts of this clonotype. The chain links TRBV20-1 to TRBJ2-3; D is ambiguous. Trimming left V 0 bases short and J 0 bases short, with 10 bases between. CDR1 and CDR2 (germline): DFQATT, SNEGSKA (reference sequence). The CDR3 consists of 15 residues. This CDR3 is CSARDFASSTDTQYF. CDR3 in DNA: TGCAGTGCTAGAGATTTTGCTAGTAGCACAGATACGCAGTATTTT.

A note on this clonotype: A read error may be the cause here, since a much bigger clone is one base away. J is TRBJ2-1 and V is TRBV20-1; no clear D. V lost 0 bases to trimming and J lost 0 bases, with 12 bases between them. The CDR3 covers 16 residues. Germline CDR1 DFQATT, CDR2 SNEGSKA (reference sequence). CDR3 in DNA: TGCAGTGCTAGAGACTGGGCGATTACCTCCTACAATGAGCAGTTCTTC. Residues: CSARDWAITSYNEQFF.

To note about this clonotype: The junction and the germline gene differ at one end; a read error may be behind it. This sequence joins TRBV11-1 and TRBJ2-1; D not resolved. CDR1 and CDR2 (germline): SGHAT, FQDESV (reference sequence). The CDR3 contains 12 residues. The CDR3 DNA sequence: TGTGCCAGCAACTTAATAGGAAGCACGCCACGGTTC. Amino acids: CASNLIGSTPRF.

A note on this clonotype: Given a much more abundant clone one base away, this may be a read error. V usage is TRBV11-2 and J usage is TRBJ1-6, with TRBD1 as a possible D gene (5 bases). Germline CDR1 reads SGHAT; CDR2 reads FQNNGV. V was trimmed by 2 bases and J by 10 bases, leaving 15 bases between them. The CDR3 contains 15 residues. The DNA of the CDR3 is TGTGCCAGCAGCTTAATACGGGGGGTCAACTCACCCCTCCACTTT. It encodes CASSLIRGVNSPLHF. Looking up the rest from reference TRBV11-2 and TRBJ1-6 gives the full variable domain: EAGVAQSPRYKIIEKRQSVAFWCNPISGHATLYWYQQILGQGPKLLIQFQNNGVVDDSQLPKDRFSAERLKGVDSTLKIQPAKLEDSAVYLCASSLIRGVNSPLHFGNGTRLTVT.

This clonotype has only a few counts. V gene TRBV7-2 combines with J gene TRBJ2-2; D is perhaps TRBD2 (6 bases). Trimming cost V 3 bases and J 7 bases, with 15 bases left between them. CDR3 size: 15 residues. The germline CDR1 and CDR2 sequences are SGHTA and FQGNSA. The CDR3 bases are TGTGCCAGCAGCTTTTCGGAGGGGATGGGCGGGGAGCTGTTTTTT. This sequence encodes CASSFSEGMGGELFF.